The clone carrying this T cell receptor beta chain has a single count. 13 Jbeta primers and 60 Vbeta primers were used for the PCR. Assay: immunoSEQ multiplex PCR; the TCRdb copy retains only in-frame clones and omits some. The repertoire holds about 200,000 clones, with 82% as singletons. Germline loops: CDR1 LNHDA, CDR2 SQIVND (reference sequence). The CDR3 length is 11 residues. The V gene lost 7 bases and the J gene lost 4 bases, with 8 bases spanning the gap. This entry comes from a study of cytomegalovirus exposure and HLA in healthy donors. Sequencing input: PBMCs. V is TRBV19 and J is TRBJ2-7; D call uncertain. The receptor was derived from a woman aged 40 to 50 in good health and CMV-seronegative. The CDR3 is CASTDAYEQYF. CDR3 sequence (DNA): TGTGCCAGTACTGATGCGTACGAGCAGTACTTC.